This entry lists 27 T cell receptor beta chains sequenced from one sample in a study of cytomegalovirus exposure and HLA in healthy donors. Amplification used 60 Vbeta primers and 13 Jbeta primers. Profiled with immunoSEQ multiplex PCR; TCRdb holds only in-frame clones, not every one. The sample yields approximately 180,000 clones, under 80% seen once. The sequencing sample was made of PBMCs. These receptors were obtained from a human donor in good health.

The rearrangement links TRBV14 to TRBJ2-7; D unresolved. The CDR3 is made up of 14 amino acids. The germline V and J ends were trimmed by 0 bases and 5 bases, with 11 bases remaining between them. The germline CDR1 and CDR2 sequences are SGHDN and FVKESK. CDR3 in DNA: TGTGCCAGCAGCCAAGATTTCGCGTACCACGAGCAGTACTTC. Translated, it gives CASSQDFAYHEQYF.

Details on this clone: An end of the junction differs from the germline gene, which may be a read error. The chain joins TRBV2 to TRBJ2-2, with D maybe TRBD1 (6 bases). This CDR3 spans 15 amino acids. Germline V lookup: CDR1 SNHLY, CDR2 FYNNEI. The CDR3 loop is CASNRDRLNTGELLF. The DNA of the CDR3 is TGTGCCAGTAACCGAGACAGGTTGAACACCGGGGAGCTGCTTTTT.

This sequence joins TRBV30 and TRBJ1-6; tentatively, D is TRBD1 (5 bases). V was pared by 3 bases and J by 10 bases, with 19 bases between. In germline, CDR1 is GTSNPN, CDR2 SVGIG (reference sequence). CDR3 length equals 15 residues. This CDR3 is CAWSARDRSFSPLHF. Here the CDR3 DNA reads TGTGCCTGGAGCGCCCGTGACAGAAGTTTCTCACCCCTCCACTTT.

As for this clone: The junction differs from germline at one of its ends, possibly a read error. Other nucleotide sequences from this sample produce the same CDR3. The rearrangement joins TRBV30 to TRBJ1-1, with D possibly matching TRBD1 (6 bases). The germline CDR1 and CDR2 sequences are GTSNPN and SVGIG (reference sequence). This CDR3 has 12 amino acids. Written as DNA, the CDR3 is TGTGCCTGGACCACGAGGGGGTTTGAAGCCTTCTTT. Translated: CAWTTRGFEAFF.

V gene TRBV29-1 combines with J gene TRBJ2-2; D possibly corresponds to TRBD1 (6 bases). CDR1 is SQVTM and CDR2 is ANQGSEA in the germline V gene. This CDR3 has 14 residues. Trimming took 7 bases from V and 6 from J, leaving 18 bases between them. CDR3 in DNA: TGCAGCGCCGGGACAATCGACGGAGCCGGGGAGCTGTTTTTT. Translation gives CSAGTIDGAGELFF.

In this sample, this clone turned up a few times. V is TRBV9 and J is TRBJ1-1, with 10 bases aligning to TRBD1. CDR1 is SGDLS, CDR2 YYNGEE, per germline. Unmatched junction bases numbered 8, after V lost 5 bases and J lost 7 bases. The CDR3 is 14 residues long. In nucleotides, the CDR3 is TGTGCCAGCAGATCCGGGACAGGGGATGGTGAAGCTTTCTTT. Translated: CASRSGTGDGEAFF. The whole variable domain, filled in from reference TRBV9 and TRBJ1-1, reads DSGVTQTPKHLITATGQRVTLRCSPRSGDLSVYWYQQSLDQGLQFLIQYYNGEERAKGNILERFSAQQFPDLHSELNLSSLELGDSALYFCASRSGTGDGEAFFGQGTRLTVV.

The rearrangement links TRBV20-1 to TRBJ2-1, with D hard to call. This CDR3 is built from 11 residues. Trimming took off 8 bases at V and 5 bases at J, with 10 bases between the two ends. Germline V gene data show CDR1 as DFQATT and CDR2 as SNEGSKA (reference sequence). CDR3 coding DNA: TGCAGTACCGTAAACAACAATGAGCAGTTCTTC. As protein: CSTVNNNEQFF.

Only a few counts were recorded for this clone. The chain is built from TRBV5-6 and TRBJ1-1, with D perhaps matching TRBD1 (5 bases). Germline CDR1 and CDR2: SGHDT and YYEEEE. The V end lost 1 base, the J end lost 1 base, and 17 bases lay between the germline ends. The CDR3 contains 17 residues. The CDR3 loop is CASSLRVMGRKNTEAFF. CDR3 nucleotide sequence: TGTGCCAGCAGCTTGAGGGTTATGGGGCGAAAGAACACTGAAGCTTTCTTT.

This clone came up a few times. The V and J genes are TRBV7-2 and TRBJ2-2, with a tentative D call TRBD2 (6 bases). Trimming removed 5 bases at V and 2 bases at J, with 15 bases between. Per the germline V gene, CDR1 is SGHTA and CDR2 is FQGNSA. The CDR3 is 16 residues long. This CDR3 is CASSPRGGVNTGELFF. The CDR3 DNA is TGTGCCAGCAGCCCGCGGGGCGGAGTTAACACCGGGGAGCTGTTTTTT. The full variable domain, in which reference TRBV7-2 and TRBJ2-2 provide the parts outside the CDR3, is GAGVSQSPSNKVTEKGKDVELRCDPISGHTALYWYRQSLGQGLEFLIYFQGNSAPDKSGLPSDRFSAERTGGSVSTLTIQRTQQEDSAVYLCASSPRGGVNTGELFFGEGSRLTVL.

The rearrangement joins TRBV27 to TRBJ1-5, with D hard to call. This CDR3 is 14 amino acids long. The germline V gene has CDR1 MNHEY and CDR2 SMNVEV (reference sequence). Between the trimmed V and J ends, which lost 6 bases and 0 bases, there was a span of 9 bases. CDR3 sequence (DNA): TGTGCCAGCAGATTTCAGTATAGCAATCAGCCCCAGCATTTT. Residues: CASRFQYSNQPQHF.

The V call is TRBV7-6, the J call TRBJ1-1; TRBD1 aligns across 7 bases. The CDR3 is 16 residues long. V lost 2 bases, J lost 0 bases, and 6 bases stayed unmatched. Germline V gives CDR1 SGHVS, CDR2 FNYEAQ. CDR3 residues: CASSLTIQGMNTEAFF. CDR3 nucleotide sequence: TGTGCCAGCAGCTTAACGATACAGGGGATGAACACTGAAGCTTTCTTT.

V and J are TRBV6-6 and TRBJ2-3; TRBD1 matches 7 bases. The CDR3 contains 14 residues. Germline CDR1 reads MNHNY; CDR2 reads SVGAGI (reference sequence). V shed 6 bases, J shed 5 bases, and the junction held 8 bases outside the gene matches. The CDR3 loop is CASSTGEVGDTQYF. The CDR3 DNA reads as TGTGCCAGCAGCACAGGGGAAGTTGGAGATACGCAGTATTTT.

The V and J genes are TRBV10-3 and TRBJ2-1; D is ambiguous. The germline V gene has CDR1 ENHRY and CDR2 SYGVKD. This CDR3 contains 13 residues. Trimming took 8 bases from V and 6 from J, leaving 14 bases between them. The CDR3 DNA sequence: TGTGCCATCCTAGAAATCACCTCCAATGAGCAGTTCTTC. Its protein is CAILEITSNEQFF.

The chain uses TRBV10-3 and TRBJ2-3, with 8 bases that match TRBD1. The germline gives CDR1 ENHRY, CDR2 SYGVKD. The CDR3 is 15 amino acids. V lost 4 bases to trimming and J lost 0 bases; unmatched junction nucleotides: 3. CDR3 region: CAISGQGASTDTQYF. The CDR3, as DNA: TGTGCCATCAGTGGCCAGGGGGCTAGCACAGATACGCAGTATTTT.

This clone was seen just once. The chain couples TRBV29-1 to TRBJ2-3; 10 bases are a match to TRBD1. The CDR3 is 13 residues long. With 7 bases clipped from V and 5 bases from J, the junction kept 6 bases outside the gene matches. The V gene's germline CDR1 is SQVTM and CDR2 ANQGSEA. CDR3 bases: TGCAGCGCCAGGACAGGGGGGGAAGATACGCAGTATTTT. This encodes CSARTGGEDTQYF.

This sequence joins TRBV9 and TRBJ2-1; no clear D gene. This CDR3 contains 12 residues. Germline V gene sequence: CDR1 SGDLS, CDR2 YYNGEE. The V end was cut by 4 bases, the J end by 5 bases, with 7 bases between. The CDR3 spells CASSPANNEQFF. The CDR3 bases are TGTGCCAGCAGCCCCGCTAACAATGAGCAGTTCTTC.

The chain recombines TRBV6-5 with TRBJ2-2; 9 nucleotides align to TRBD1. Germline values: CDR1 MNHEY, CDR2 SVGAGI. The CDR3 consists of 16 residues. Trimming at V came to 4 bases and at J to 2 bases, leaving 5 bases not matched to a gene. As DNA, the CDR3 is TGTGCCAGCAGTTTAAGGACAGGGGTCAACACCGGGGAGCTGTTTTTT. This codes for CASSLRTGVNTGELFF.

The chain joins TRBV2 to TRBJ1-3, with D unclear. The germline CDR1 and CDR2 sequences are SNHLY and FYNNEI. Trimming shortened V by 6 bases and J by 9 bases, and 12 bases separated the two germline ends. The CDR3 is made up of 12 amino acids. CDR3 amino acids: CASSLSAPTIYF. In nucleotides, the CDR3 is TGTGCCAGCAGCCTCAGCGCTCCCACCATATATTTT. The variable domain in full, with the rest retrieved from reference TRBV2 and TRBJ1-3, is EPEVTQTPSHQVTQMGQEVILRCVPISNHLYFYWYRQILGQKVEFLVSFYNNEISEKSEIFDDQFSVERPDGSNFTLKIRSTKLEDSAMYFCASSLSAPTIYFGEGSWLTVV.

The chain recombines TRBV6-5 with TRBJ2-1, with TRBD2 as a possible D gene (6 bases). The V end was cut by 5 bases, the J end by 4 bases, with 15 bases between. Germline CDR1 MNHEY, CDR2 SVGAGI. The CDR3 is made up of 15 amino acids. The CDR3 DNA reads TGTGCCAGCAGTAGGGGTGGAGGGGTGTACAATGAGCAGTTCTTC. Its protein product is CASSRGGGVYNEQFF.

The V gene is TRBV6-6, the J gene TRBJ2-7; the match to TRBD2 covers 8 bases. V dropped 6 bases and J dropped 2; count of bases not matched to a gene: 9. This CDR3 spans 15 amino acids. Per germline, CDR1 MNHNY and CDR2 SVGAGI (reference sequence). CDR3 in DNA: TGTGCCAGCAGACGACGGGGGGGCGAGGCCTACGAGCAGTACTTC. Translating gives CASRRRGGEAYEQYF.

The chain carries TRBV18 and TRBJ1-6; 7 nucleotides match TRBD1. V gave up 2 bases and J gave up 8 bases; unmatched junction bases: 9. The germline gives CDR1 KGHSH, CDR2 LQKENI. The CDR3 is made up of 16 amino acids. The CDR3 DNA sequence: TGTGCCAGCTCACCATTTTCAAGGGGGCAGGATTCACCCCTCCACTTT. It encodes CASSPFSRGQDSPLHF.

This clone was recorded a few times. The chain carries TRBV19 and TRBJ2-2; possible D gene TRBD2, 6 bases. CDR1 and CDR2 from the germline V gene are LNHDA and SQIVND (reference sequence). The CDR3 runs to 13 residues. V lost 6 bases, J lost 5 bases, and 10 bases lay in between. In DNA, the CDR3 is TGTGCCAGTAGGGCAGGGAGGACCGGGGAGCTGTTTTTT. It yields the protein CASRAGRTGELFF.

The rearrangement uses TRBV7-3 and TRBJ1-6; the match to TRBD1 covers 8 bases. The CDR3 has 15 residues. Per germline, CDR1 SGHTA and CDR2 FQGTGA. The V gene end was trimmed by 0 bases and the J gene end by 9 bases; junction bases not matched to a gene: 4. As DNA, the CDR3 is TGTGCCAGCAGCTTAACGGTGGACAGGGTTTCACCCCTCCACTTT. It is translated as CASSLTVDRVSPLHF.

The V and J genes are TRBV7-6 and TRBJ2-1, with 11 bases lining up with TRBD2. The trim removed 5 bases at V and 5 bases at J, leaving 5 bases unmatched. CDR3 length: 15 residues. The germline CDR1 and CDR2 sequences are SGHVS and FNYEAQ. Written as DNA, the CDR3 is TGTGCCAGCAGCCCTAGCGGGGGGCCGGACAATGAGCAGTTCTTC. It specifies CASSPSGGPDNEQFF.

The table lists this clone with a few counts. J is TRBJ1-5 and V is TRBV9; D possibly corresponds to TRBD1 (6 bases). Germline CDR1 SGDLS, CDR2 YYNGEE. This CDR3 region has 14 residues. V lost 4 bases to trimming and J lost 2 bases, with 10 bases between them. CDR3: CASSLDSRNQPQHF. The CDR3 coding sequence is TGTGCCAGCAGCCTGGACAGCCGCAATCAGCCCCAGCATTTT.

As to this clone: Other DNA sequences in the same sample also yield this CDR3. J is TRBJ1-2 and V is TRBV27; 8 bases agree with TRBD1. Germline lookup yields CDR1 MNHEY and CDR2 SMNVEV (reference sequence). V lost 5 bases and J lost 5; bases outside the gene matches: 4. The CDR3 sequence is 13 residues long. In DNA, the CDR3 is TGTGCCAGCAGTCTCACAGGGGGGTATGGCTACACCTTC. It specifies CASSLTGGYGYTF.

The CDR3 DNA reads as TGTGCCAGTAGTATAGGGCCCGGGGCAGGGGTCCACGAGCAGTACTTC. Its translation is CASSIGPGAGVHEQYF. The chain couples TRBV19 to TRBJ2-7; possibly TRBD1 for D (6 bases). In germline, CDR1 is LNHDA, CDR2 SQIVND (reference sequence). CDR3 length equals 16 residues. Trimming removed 1 base at V and 5 bases at J, with 18 bases between.